The 25 T cell receptor beta chains in this list originate from one sample, sequenced in a study of blood T cell repertoires in COVID-19. Libraries were prepared by immunoSEQ multiplex PCR; TCRdb keeps only in-frame clonotypes and omits some of them. The repertoire holds hundreds of thousands of clones, with around nine tenths as singletons. What was sequenced was PBMCs or T cells enriched from blood (not recorded which). These receptors originate from a woman in her thirties or forties who had recovered from COVID-19.

This chain joins TRBV21-1 and TRBJ2-7; the D call of TRBD2 is as the table states it, not checked on the DNA. TRBV21-1 is a listed pseudogene. The CDR3 spans 15 residues. CDR3 nucleotide sequence: TGTGCCGCCTCTTTCCCCCTCCTAGCGGGGTACGAGCAGTACTTC. As protein: CAASFPLLAGYEQYF.

The V call is TRBV3-1 (or the pseudogene TRBV3-2), the J call TRBJ1-2; no clear D gene. V was trimmed by 0 bases and J by 8 bases, leaving 31 bases between them. Germline CDR1 reads LGHDT; CDR2 reads YNNKEL (reference sequence). This CDR3 spans 20 amino acids. CDR3 protein: CASSQDVGASRQAPAWGYTF. CDR3 bases: TGTGCCAGCAGCCAAGATGTTGGTGCATCCCGCCAGGCACCTGCTTGGGGCTACACCTTC.

The genes are TRBV19 and TRBJ2-1; D unclear. V was clipped by 7 bases and J by 4 bases, with 14 bases between them. Germline CDR1 and CDR2: LNHDA and SQIVND (reference sequence). This CDR3 has 14 amino acids. The CDR3 protein is CASTADRWYNEQFF. CDR3 nucleotide sequence: TGTGCCAGTACGGCGGATAGATGGTACAATGAGCAGTTCTTC.

The chain carries TRBV4-2 and TRBJ2-1; D not certain. CDR1 and CDR2 from the germline V gene are LGHNA and YNFKEQ. There are 13 residues in the CDR3. The V gene lost 1 base and the J gene lost 9 bases, with 10 bases spanning the gap. The CDR3 is CASSQARVPEQFF. The CDR3 DNA reads as TGTGCCAGCAGCCAAGCCCGGGTACCTGAGCAGTTCTTC.

This clone was seen only once. The chain combines TRBV28 with TRBJ2-1, with D tentatively TRBD1 (6 bases). CDR1 and CDR2 from the germline V gene are MDHEN and SYDVKM. The CDR3 is 15 residues long. V was pared by 6 bases and J by 6 bases, with 18 bases between. The DNA for the CDR3 is TGTGCCAGCAGCCCCGGACAGCTGCTGGGCAATGAGCAGTTCTTC. As protein: CASSPGQLLGNEQFF. The variable domain in full, completed from reference TRBV28 and TRBJ2-1, reads DVKVTQSSRYLVKRTGEKVFLECVQDMDHENMFWYRQDPGLGLRLIYFSYDVKMKEKGDIPEGYSVSREKKERFSLILESASTNQTSMYLCASSPGQLLGNEQFFGPGTRLTVL.

This clone has a single count. The rearrangement uses TRBV27 and TRBJ1-2; tentative D call: TRBD1 (5 bases). Trimming left V 1 base short and J 2 bases short, with 17 bases between. The CDR3 contains 17 residues. Germline CDR1 and CDR2: MNHEY and SMNVEV (reference sequence). CDR3 sequence reads: CASSLWSRGLGNYGYTF. The CDR3 DNA reads as TGTGCCAGCAGTTTATGGTCGCGGGGCTTGGGAAACTATGGCTACACCTTC.

V gene TRBV18 combines with J gene TRBJ2-7; 8 bases fit TRBD1. The CDR3 loop spans 14 amino acids. Germline CDR1 and CDR2: KGHSH and LQKENI. V shed 3 bases and J 5 bases; nucleotides not matched to a gene: 6. The CDR3 coding sequence is TGTGCCAGCTCACCCGGGACAGGTCAACACGAGCAGTACTTC. The encoded protein is CASSPGTGQHEQYF. The full variable domain, completed using reference TRBV18 and TRBJ2-7, is NAGVMQNPRHLVRRRGQEARLRCSPMKGHSHVYWYRQLPEEGLKFMVYLQKENIIDESGMPKERFSAEFPKEGPSILRIQQVVRGDSAAYFCASSPGTGQHEQYFGPGTRLTVT.

This sequence joins TRBV2 and TRBJ2-2, with D unresolved. The CDR3 length is 14 residues. Germline CDR1 SNHLY, CDR2 FYNNEI. Trimming took 3 bases from V and 1 from J, leaving 6 bases between them. The CDR3 sequence is CASSEGRNTGELFF. DNA for the CDR3: TGTGCCAGCAGTGAGGGCAGGAACACCGGGGAGCTGTTTTTT. Supplemented by reference TRBV2 and TRBJ2-2, the full variable domain reads EPEVTQTPSHQVTQMGQEVILRCVPISNHLYFYWYRQILGQKVEFLVSFYNNEISEKSEIFDDQFSVERPDGSNFTLKIRSTKLEDSAMYFCASSEGRNTGELFFGEGSRLTVL.

This chain joins TRBV29-1 and TRBJ2-3, with a weak D call TRBD2 (6 bases). There are 12 residues in the CDR3. The germline V gene encodes CDR1 SQVTM and CDR2 ANQGSEA. Trimming left V 3 bases short and J 4 bases short, with 8 bases between. CDR3 nucleotide sequence: TGCAGCGTTGAGGAGGGTTCAGATACGCAGTATTTT. Protein product: CSVEEGSDTQYF.

The chain recombines TRBV15 with TRBJ2-1, with 9 bases matching TRBD2. Trimming removed 0 bases from V and 5 bases from J; junction bases left unmatched: 2. Looked up from germline, CDR1 is LNHNV and CDR2 is YYDKDF (reference sequence). CDR3 length equals 15 residues. The CDR3 coding sequence is TGTGCCACCAGCAGAGAGCTAGCGGGGAACAATGAGCAGTTCTTC. Encoded protein: CATSRELAGNNEQFF. Variable domain in full (rest from reference TRBV15 and TRBJ2-1): DAMVIQNPRYQVTQFGKPVTLSCSQTLNHNVMYWYQQKSSQAPKLLFHYYDKDFNNEADTPDNFQSRRPNTSFCFLDIRSPGLGDTAMYLCATSRELAGNNEQFFGPGTRLTVL.

This chain connects TRBV30 to TRBJ2-1; 7 nucleotides align to TRBD2. V shed 4 bases, J shed 0 bases, and the junction held 0 bases outside the gene matches. The CDR3 has 13 amino acids. CDR1 and CDR2 (germline): GTSNPN, SVGIG (reference sequence). Here the CDR3 reads CAWTSGSYNEQFF. The CDR3 DNA reads TGTGCCTGGACTAGCGGCTCCTACAATGAGCAGTTCTTC.

The chain couples TRBV25-1 to TRBJ1-4, with TRBD1 matching 9 bases. The CDR3 totals 15 residues. With V trimmed by 4 bases and J by 5 bases, 5 bases remained unmatched. Per the germline V gene, CDR1 is MGHDK and CDR2 is SYGVNS. DNA for the CDR3: TGTGCCAGCAGTGCACAGGGGGCGGGCAATGAAAAACTGTTTTTT. This gives the protein CASSAQGAGNEKLFF. Drawing the rest from reference TRBV25-1 and TRBJ1-4, the complete variable domain is EADIYQTPRYLVIGTGKKITLECSQTMGHDKMYWYQQDPGMELHLIHYSYGVNSTEKGDLSSESTVSRIRTEHFPLTLESARPSHTSQYLCASSAQGAGNEKLFFGSGTQLSVL.

This chain joins TRBV30 and TRBJ1-4, with a tentative D call TRBD1 (5 bases). Trimming cost V 0 bases and J 10 bases, with 18 bases left between them. CDR3 size: 15 residues. The germline gives CDR1 GTSNPN, CDR2 SVGIG (reference sequence). The CDR3 DNA reads TGTGCCTGGAGTGTAGGTGGGCAGGGACTTGGAAAACTGTTTTTT. Residues: CAWSVGGQGLGKLFF.

This chain joins TRBV3-1 (or the pseudogene TRBV3-2) and TRBJ1-3; D is unresolved. V lost 5 bases and J 0 bases, leaving 11 bases between the germline ends. The germline V gene encodes CDR1 LGHDT and CDR2 YNNKEL (reference sequence). The CDR3 has 15 residues. The CDR3 loop reads CASSSTHHSGNTIYF. CDR3 nucleotide sequence: TGTGCCAGCAGCTCAACACACCACTCTGGAAACACCATATATTTT.

This clone has just one count. The rearrangement links TRBV19 to TRBJ2-2; 12 nucleotides match TRBD2. This CDR3 region has 15 residues. Germline V gene lookup returns CDR1 LNHDA and CDR2 SQIVND (reference sequence). The junction had 6 bases not matched to a gene; V was cut back by 6 bases and J by 7 bases. The CDR3 sequence: CASSLLAGGSGELFF. The DNA for the CDR3 is TGTGCCAGTAGCCTACTAGCGGGAGGAAGCGGGGAGCTGTTTTTT.

The genes are TRBV24-1 and TRBJ2-3; 9 bases align to TRBD2. Per the germline V gene, CDR1 is KGHDR and CDR2 is SFDVKD. Trimming took 3 bases from V and 1 from J; bases not matched to a gene: 4. The CDR3 contains 16 residues. This chain's CDR3 is CATSDPSGKGTDTQYF. The CDR3 DNA sequence: TGTGCCACCAGTGATCCTAGCGGGAAGGGCACAGATACGCAGTATTTT.

The rearrangement joins TRBV19 to TRBJ2-7; 10 nucleotides agree with TRBD1. The V and J ends lost 6 bases and 5 bases, in that order; junction bases with no gene match: 7. This CDR3 comprises 14 residues. CDR1 is LNHDA, CDR2 SQIVND, per germline (reference sequence). CDR3 sequence reads: CASSLTGGFHEQYF. The CDR3 region has the DNA TGTGCCAGTAGCCTGACAGGGGGCTTCCACGAGCAGTACTTC.

The chain is built from TRBV28 and TRBJ1-1; D may be TRBD1 (6 bases). In germline, CDR1 is MDHEN, CDR2 SYDVKM. This CDR3 contains 13 residues. V was trimmed by 6 bases and J by 7 bases, leaving 15 bases between them. The CDR3 region has the DNA TGTGCCAGCAGCCCTTCCGAGACAGGTGAAGCTTTCTTT. Its translation: CASSPSETGEAFF.

Regarding this clone: In the same sample, other DNA sequences code for this CDR3. The chain combines TRBV3-1 (or the pseudogene TRBV3-2) with TRBJ1-1, with TRBD1 identical over 9 bases. The CDR3 has 14 residues. The junction had 2 bases not matched to a gene; V was cut back by 1 base and J by 5 bases. Germline lookup yields CDR1 LGHDT and CDR2 YNNKEL (reference sequence). CDR3 region: CASSQGTGETEAFF. The CDR3 nucleotides are TGTGCCAGCAGCCAAGGGACAGGGGAAACTGAAGCTTTCTTT.

Only one count was recorded for this clone. The chain has TRBV7-2 and TRBJ2-7, with 8 bases lining up with TRBD1. Germline lookup yields CDR1 SGHTA and CDR2 FQGNSA. With V trimmed by 0 bases and J by 6 bases, 7 bases remained unmatched. The CDR3 has 15 residues. CDR3 coding DNA: TGTGCCAGCAGCTTAGCCTATGGACAGGGCATCGAGCAGTACTTC. Its protein product is CASSLAYGQGIEQYF.

V gene TRBV30 combines with J gene TRBJ1-1; TRBD1 agrees at 7 bases. CDR1 and CDR2 (germline): GTSNPN, SVGIG (reference sequence). The CDR3 has 16 residues. V shed 6 bases and J 0 bases; nucleotides not matched to a gene: 13. DNA of the CDR3: TGTGCCTGTACGGACAGGCGGAGGGTTTTGAACACTGAAGCTTTCTTT. This codes for CACTDRRRVLNTEAFF.

The V gene is TRBV20-1, the J gene TRBJ2-5; D unresolved. The CDR3 extends over 12 amino acids. Trimming pared 3 bases from V and 5 bases from J, leaving 10 bases between. Germline CDR1 DFQATT, CDR2 SNEGSKA (reference sequence). In DNA, the CDR3 is TGCAGTGCTAGTGGCAGCAGGGAGACCCAGTACTTC. This sequence encodes CSASGSRETQYF.

V and J are TRBV7-4 and TRBJ2-7, with a weak D call TRBD2 (5 bases). Trimming pared 8 bases from V and 3 bases from J, leaving 20 bases between. The CDR3 spans 15 residues. Germline V CDR1 and CDR2: SGHVT, SQSDAQ. CDR3 loop: CASFPPGTPNYEQYF. The CDR3 DNA reads TGTGCCAGCTTCCCCCCGGGAACTCCGAACTACGAGCAGTACTTC. The full variable domain, completed using reference TRBV7-4 and TRBJ2-7, is GAGVSQSPRYKVAKRGRDVALRCDSISGHVTLYWYRQTLGQGSEVLTYSQSDAQRDKSGRPSGRFSAERPERSVSTLKIQRTEQGDSAVYLCASFPPGTPNYEQYFGPGTRLTVT.

The rearrangement links TRBV5-8 to TRBJ2-7; 8 positions match TRBD1. The CDR3 is made up of 15 amino acids. The trim removed 2 bases at V and 5 bases at J, leaving 9 bases unmatched. Germline loops: CDR1 SGHTS, CDR2 YDEGEE. The CDR3 DNA reads TGTGCCAGCAGCTTCCTTATCCAGGGGGCCCACGAGCAGTACTTC. This codes for CASSFLIQGAHEQYF.

The rearrangement joins TRBV7-2 to TRBJ1-2, with D maybe TRBD1 (6 bases). The ends were cut back, 5 bases at V and 0 bases at J, with 10 bases in the middle. Germline-derived CDR1 and CDR2 are SGHTA and FQGNSA. This CDR3 is 14 amino acids long. CDR3 bases: TGTGCCAGCAGCCGGACAGCGCCTAACTATGGCTACACCTTC. Amino acid sequence: CASSRTAPNYGYTF.